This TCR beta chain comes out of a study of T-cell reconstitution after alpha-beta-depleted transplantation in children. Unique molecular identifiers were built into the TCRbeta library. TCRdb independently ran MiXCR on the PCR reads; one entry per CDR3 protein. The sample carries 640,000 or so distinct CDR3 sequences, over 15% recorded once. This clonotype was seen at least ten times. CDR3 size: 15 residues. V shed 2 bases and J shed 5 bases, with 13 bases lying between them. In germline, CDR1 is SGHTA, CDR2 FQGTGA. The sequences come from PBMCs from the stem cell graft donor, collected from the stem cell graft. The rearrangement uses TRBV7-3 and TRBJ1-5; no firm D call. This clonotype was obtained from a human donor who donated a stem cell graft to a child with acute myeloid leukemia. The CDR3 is CASSLGPHNYQPQHF. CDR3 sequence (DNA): TGTGCCAGCAGCTTAGGTCCCCACAACTATCAGCCCCAGCATTTT.